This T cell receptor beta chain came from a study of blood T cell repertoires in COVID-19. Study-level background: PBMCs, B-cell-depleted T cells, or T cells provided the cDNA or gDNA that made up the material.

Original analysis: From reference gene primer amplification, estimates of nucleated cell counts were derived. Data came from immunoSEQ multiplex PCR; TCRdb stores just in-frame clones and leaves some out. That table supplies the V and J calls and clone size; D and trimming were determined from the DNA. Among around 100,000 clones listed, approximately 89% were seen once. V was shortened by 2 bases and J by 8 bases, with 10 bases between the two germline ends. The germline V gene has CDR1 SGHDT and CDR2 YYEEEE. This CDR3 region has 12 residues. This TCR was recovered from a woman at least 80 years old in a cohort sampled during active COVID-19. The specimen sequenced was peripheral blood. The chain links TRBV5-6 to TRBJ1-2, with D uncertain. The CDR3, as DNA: TGTGCCAGCAGCTTAGGAGAATCAGGCTACACCTTC. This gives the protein CASSLGESGYTF. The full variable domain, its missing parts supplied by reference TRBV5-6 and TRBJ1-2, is DAGVTQSPTHLIKTRGQQVTLRCSPKSGHDTVSWYQQALGQGPQFIFQYYEEEERQRGNFPDRFSGHQFPNYSSELNVNALLLGDSALYLCASSLGESGYTFGSGTRLTVV.